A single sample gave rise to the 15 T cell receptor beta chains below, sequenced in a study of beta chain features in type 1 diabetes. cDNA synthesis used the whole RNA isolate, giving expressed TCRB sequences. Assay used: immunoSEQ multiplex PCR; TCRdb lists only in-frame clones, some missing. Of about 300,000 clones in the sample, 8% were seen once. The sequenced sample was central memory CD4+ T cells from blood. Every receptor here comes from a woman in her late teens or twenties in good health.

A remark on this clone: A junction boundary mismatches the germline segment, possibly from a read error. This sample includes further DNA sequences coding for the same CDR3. CDR3 DNA sequence: TGTGCCAGCAGCGTAGAACAGGGCGAAAAACTATTTTTT. This encodes CASSVEQGEKLFF. The chain has TRBV9 and TRBJ1-4; the D gene is possibly TRBD1 (6 bases). The CDR3 runs to 13 residues. Germline loops: CDR1 SGDLS, CDR2 YYNGEE. Full variable domain (remainder filled in from reference TRBV9 and TRBJ1-4): DSGVTQTPKHLITATGQRVTLRCSPRSGDLSVYWYQQSLDQGLQFLIQYYNGEERAKGNILERFSAQQFPDLHSELNLSSLELGDSALYFCASSVEQGEKLFFGSGTQLSVL.

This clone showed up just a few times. CDR3 DNA: TGTGCCTGGAGTGAAACACTAGGCATTGCCTACGAGCAGTACTTC. Its protein product is CAWSETLGIAYEQYF. The V and J genes are TRBV30 and TRBJ2-5; TRBD2 is a possible D gene (5 bases). The J call may be in error: the DNA end matches TRBJ2-7 better. In germline, CDR1 is GTSNPN, CDR2 SVGIG (reference sequence). The CDR3 extends over 15 amino acids.

The CDR3 loop is CASRSGGYNSPLHF. CDR3 nucleotide sequence: TGTGCCAGCAGATCGGGGGGCTATAATTCACCCCTCCACTTT. V gene TRBV7-2 combines with J gene TRBJ1-6, with D possibly being TRBD1 (5 bases). The CDR3 contains 14 residues. Germline lookup yields CDR1 SGHTA and CDR2 FQGNSA. Trimming left V 6 bases short and J 3 bases short, with 9 bases between.

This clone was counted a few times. CDR3: CASSLTRPSGSDEQFF. As DNA, the CDR3 is TGTGCCAGCAGCTTAACGAGGCCTAGCGGGAGCGATGAGCAGTTCTTC. The V and J genes are TRBV7-9 and TRBJ2-1, with TRBD2 identical over 10 bases. Germline loops: CDR1 SEHNR, CDR2 FQNEAQ (reference sequence). The CDR3 covers 16 residues. V was pared by 2 bases and J by 8 bases, with 9 bases of the junction left unmatched.

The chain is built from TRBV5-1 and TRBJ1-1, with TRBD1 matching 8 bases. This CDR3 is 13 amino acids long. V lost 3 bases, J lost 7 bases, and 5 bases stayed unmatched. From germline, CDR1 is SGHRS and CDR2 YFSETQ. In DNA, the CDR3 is TGCGCCAGCAGCTCTTCCGGGACAGGTGAAGCTTTCTTT. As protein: CASSSSGTGEAFF. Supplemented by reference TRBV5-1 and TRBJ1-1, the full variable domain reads KAGVTQTPRYLIKTRGQQVTLSCSPISGHRSVSWYQQTPGQGLQFLFEYFSETQRNKGNFPGRFSGRQFSNSRSEMNVSTLELGDSALYLCASSSSGTGEAFFGQGTRLTVV.

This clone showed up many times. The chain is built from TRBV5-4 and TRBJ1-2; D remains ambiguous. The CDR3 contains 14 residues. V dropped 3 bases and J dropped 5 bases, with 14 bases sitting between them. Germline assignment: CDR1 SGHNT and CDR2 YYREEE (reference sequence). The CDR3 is CASSSGSRKYGYTF. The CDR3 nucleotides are TGTGCCAGCAGCTCCGGGTCCCGGAAGTATGGCTACACCTTC.

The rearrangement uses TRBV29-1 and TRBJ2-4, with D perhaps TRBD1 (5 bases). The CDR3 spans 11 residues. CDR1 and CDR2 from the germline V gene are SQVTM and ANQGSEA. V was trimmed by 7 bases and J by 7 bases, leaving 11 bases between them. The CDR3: CSASGWNIQYF. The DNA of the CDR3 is TGCAGCGCCTCAGGGTGGAACATTCAGTACTTC.

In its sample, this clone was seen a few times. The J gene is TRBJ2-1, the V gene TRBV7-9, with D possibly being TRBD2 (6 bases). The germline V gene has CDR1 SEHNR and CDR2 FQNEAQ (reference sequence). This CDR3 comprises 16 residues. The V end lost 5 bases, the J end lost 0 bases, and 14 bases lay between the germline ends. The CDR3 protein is CASSGDSGLSYNEQFF. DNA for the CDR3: TGTGCCAGCAGCGGGGATAGCGGACTCTCCTACAATGAGCAGTTCTTC. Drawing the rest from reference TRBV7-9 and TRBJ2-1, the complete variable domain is DTGVSQNPRHKITKRGQNVTFRCDPISEHNRLYWYRQTLGQGPEFLTYFQNEAQLEKSRLLSDRFSAERPKGSFSTLEIQRTEQGDSAMYLCASSGDSGLSYNEQFFGPGTRLTVL.

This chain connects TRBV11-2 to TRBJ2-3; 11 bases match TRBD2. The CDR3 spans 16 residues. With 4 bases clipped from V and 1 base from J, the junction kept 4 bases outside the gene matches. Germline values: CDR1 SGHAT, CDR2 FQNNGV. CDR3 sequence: CASSSGTSGGTDTQYF. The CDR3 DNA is TGTGCCAGCAGCTCCGGGACTAGCGGAGGCACAGATACGCAGTATTTT.

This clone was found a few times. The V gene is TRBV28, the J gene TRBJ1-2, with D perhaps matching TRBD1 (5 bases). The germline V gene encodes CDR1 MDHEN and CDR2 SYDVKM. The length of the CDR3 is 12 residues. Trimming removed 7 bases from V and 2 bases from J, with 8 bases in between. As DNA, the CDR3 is TGTGCCAGCATGGAGGGGAACTATGGCTACACCTTC. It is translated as CASMEGNYGYTF.

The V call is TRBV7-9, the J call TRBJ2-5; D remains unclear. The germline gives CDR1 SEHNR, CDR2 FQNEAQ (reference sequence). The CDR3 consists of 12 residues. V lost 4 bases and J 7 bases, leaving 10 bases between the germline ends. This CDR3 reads CASSSSSGTQYF. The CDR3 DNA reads TGTGCCAGCAGCTCGAGTTCGGGGACCCAGTACTTC.

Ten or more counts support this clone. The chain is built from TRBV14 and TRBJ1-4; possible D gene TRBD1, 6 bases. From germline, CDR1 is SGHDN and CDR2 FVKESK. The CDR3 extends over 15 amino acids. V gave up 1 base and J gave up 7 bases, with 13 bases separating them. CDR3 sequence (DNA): TGTGCCAGCAGCCAAGGGCGACAGGTAGCTGAAAAACTGTTTTTT. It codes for CASSQGRQVAEKLFF.

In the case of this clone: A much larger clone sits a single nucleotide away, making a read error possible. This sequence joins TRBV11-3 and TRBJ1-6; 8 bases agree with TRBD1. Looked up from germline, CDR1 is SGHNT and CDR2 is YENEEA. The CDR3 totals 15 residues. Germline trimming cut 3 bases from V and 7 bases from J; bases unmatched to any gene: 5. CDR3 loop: CASSFGQGGNSPLHF. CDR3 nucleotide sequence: TGTGCCAGCAGCTTCGGACAGGGAGGGAATTCACCCCTCCACTTT.

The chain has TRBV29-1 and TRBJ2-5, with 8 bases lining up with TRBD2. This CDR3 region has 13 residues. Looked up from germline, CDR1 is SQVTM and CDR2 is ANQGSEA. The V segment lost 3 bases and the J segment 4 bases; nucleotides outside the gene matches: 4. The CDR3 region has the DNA TGCAGCGTTGACCGGGGGGGGAGAGAGACCCAGTACTTC. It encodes CSVDRGGRETQYF.

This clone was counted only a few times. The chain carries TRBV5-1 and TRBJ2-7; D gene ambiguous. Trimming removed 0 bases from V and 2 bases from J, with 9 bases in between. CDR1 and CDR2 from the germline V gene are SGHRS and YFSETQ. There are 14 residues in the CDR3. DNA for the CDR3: TGCGCCAGCAGCTTGGTTGGCGAAACCTACGAGCAGTACTTC. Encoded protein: CASSLVGETYEQYF.